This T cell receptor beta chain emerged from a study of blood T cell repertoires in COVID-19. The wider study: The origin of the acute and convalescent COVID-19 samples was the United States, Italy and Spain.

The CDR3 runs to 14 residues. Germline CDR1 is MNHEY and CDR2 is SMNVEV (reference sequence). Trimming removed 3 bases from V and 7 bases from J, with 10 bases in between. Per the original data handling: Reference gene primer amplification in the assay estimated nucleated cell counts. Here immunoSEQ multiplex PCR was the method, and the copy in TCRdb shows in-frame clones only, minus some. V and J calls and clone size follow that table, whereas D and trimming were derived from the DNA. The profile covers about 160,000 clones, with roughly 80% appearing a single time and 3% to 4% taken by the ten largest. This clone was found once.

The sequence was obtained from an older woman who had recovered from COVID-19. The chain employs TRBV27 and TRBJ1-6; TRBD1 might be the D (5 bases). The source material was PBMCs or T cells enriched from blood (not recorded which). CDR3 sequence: CASSFRAENSPLHF. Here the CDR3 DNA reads TGTGCCAGCAGTTTCAGGGCAGAGAATTCACCCCTCCACTTT.